One and the same sample provided the 10 T cell receptor beta chains below, sequenced in a study of T cells in localized non-small cell lung cancer. Repertoires were generated with immunoSEQ multiplex PCR, while TCRdb's copy carries only in-frame clones and drops some. This sample yields approximately 28,000 clones, of which over 80% are seen a single time; about 4.4% belongs to the top ten. The sample consisted of peripheral blood mononuclear cells, taken before any cancer treatment. The source of these receptors is a woman between 35 and 75 years old with stage III lung adenocarcinoma.

The genes are TRBV12-2 and TRBJ1-2. TRBV12-2 is classified as a pseudogene. This CDR3 region has 16 residues. The CDR3 protein is CASRLARRDLFYGYTF. The CDR3 nucleotides are TGTGCAAGTCGCTTAGCGCGCAGGGACCTTTTCTATGGCTACACCTTC.

J is TRBJ1-2 and V is TRBV27, with a tentative D call TRBD1 (6 bases). Trimming left V 4 bases short and J 4 bases short, with 13 bases between. The germline V gene encodes CDR1 MNHEY and CDR2 SMNVEV (reference sequence). This CDR3 contains 14 residues. CDR3 protein: CASSSLRGGYGYTF. The CDR3 bases are TGTGCCAGCAGTTCCTTAAGGGGGGGCTATGGCTACACCTTC.

This chain joins TRBV7-2 and TRBJ2-6; the D is unclear. V was pared by 6 bases and J by 4 bases, with 13 bases between. The CDR3 totals 15 residues. The germline gives CDR1 SGHTA, CDR2 FQGNSA. The CDR3: CASSYPVGGANVLTF. DNA of the CDR3: TGTGCCAGCAGTTATCCGGTCGGAGGGGCCAACGTCCTGACTTTC.

V gene TRBV5-1 combines with J gene TRBJ2-2; possibly TRBD2 for D (5 bases). The V end was cut by 0 bases, the J end by 4 bases, with 13 bases between. CDR3 size: 16 residues. Germline values: CDR1 SGHRS, CDR2 YFSETQ. CDR3: CASSLGRIGGTGELFF. The CDR3 bases are TGCGCCAGCAGCTTGGGGCGGATAGGAGGCACCGGGGAGCTGTTTTTT.

The CDR3 reads CASKGRAPSAPQHF. The CDR3 bases are TGTGCCAGCAAGGGCAGGGCTCCAAGTGCGCCCCAGCATTTT. The V call is TRBV7-8, the J call TRBJ1-5; tentatively, D is TRBD1 (5 bases). Trimming stripped 7 bases from V and 9 bases from J, with 19 bases between. The CDR3 is made up of 14 amino acids. CDR1 and CDR2 from the germline V gene are SGHVS and FQNEAQ.

The V and J genes are TRBV27 and TRBJ2-5; D is uncertain. V lost 6 bases and J 2 bases, leaving 10 bases between the germline ends. Germline-derived CDR1 and CDR2 are MNHEY and SMNVEV (reference sequence). CDR3 length: 13 residues. CDR3 residues: CASSLLSQETQYF. CDR3 bases: TGTGCCAGCAGCCTCCTATCTCAAGAGACCCAGTACTTC.

The rearrangement links TRBV6-6 to TRBJ1-1; no clear D gene. Germline loops: CDR1 MNHNY, CDR2 SVGAGI (reference sequence). The CDR3 is 13 residues long. V lost 5 bases and J lost 3, with 10 bases in between. CDR3 in amino acids: CASSMNRDTEAFF. The CDR3 bases are TGTGCCAGCAGTATGAATCGGGACACTGAAGCTTTCTTT.

The chain links TRBV6-1 to TRBJ2-1; perhaps TRBD1 as D (6 bases). The germline V gene has CDR1 MNHNS and CDR2 SASEGT. CDR3 size: 11 residues. V lost 5 bases and J 11 bases, leaving 10 bases between the germline ends. The CDR3 bases are TGTGCCAGCAGTTTGGACAGACAGCAGTTCTTC. Protein: CASSLDRQQFF.

The V and J genes are TRBV7-9 and TRBJ2-5; 10 bases are a match to TRBD2. In germline, CDR1 is SEHNR, CDR2 FQNEAQ (reference sequence). CDR3 size: 15 residues. Trimming at V came to 3 bases and at J to 3 bases, leaving 4 bases not matched to a gene. CDR3 in DNA: TGTGCCAGCAGCTTTTGGCTAGCGGGGGAAGAGACCCAGTACTTC. Translated, it gives CASSFWLAGEETQYF.

This chain uses TRBV5-6 with TRBJ2-1; either TRBD1 or TRBD2 may supply D (5 bases each). The V end lost 0 bases, the J end lost 10 bases, and 17 bases lay between the germline ends. Germline CDR1 is SGHDT and CDR2 is YYEEEE. The CDR3 totals 15 residues. The CDR3: CASSLGGLGPTEQFF. The DNA of the CDR3 is TGTGCCAGCAGCTTGGGGGGCCTGGGACCCACAGAGCAGTTCTTC.